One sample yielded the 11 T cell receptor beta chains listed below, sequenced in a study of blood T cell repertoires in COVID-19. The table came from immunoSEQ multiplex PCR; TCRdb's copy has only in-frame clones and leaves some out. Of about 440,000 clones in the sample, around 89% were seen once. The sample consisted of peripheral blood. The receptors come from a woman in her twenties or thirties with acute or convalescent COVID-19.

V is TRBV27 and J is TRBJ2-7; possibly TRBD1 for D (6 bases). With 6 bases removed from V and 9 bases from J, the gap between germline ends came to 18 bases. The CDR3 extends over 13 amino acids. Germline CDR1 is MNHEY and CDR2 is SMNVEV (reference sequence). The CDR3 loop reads CASRLHRGGRQYF. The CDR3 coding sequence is TGTGCCAGCAGACTCCATCGAGGGGGAAGGCAGTACTTC.

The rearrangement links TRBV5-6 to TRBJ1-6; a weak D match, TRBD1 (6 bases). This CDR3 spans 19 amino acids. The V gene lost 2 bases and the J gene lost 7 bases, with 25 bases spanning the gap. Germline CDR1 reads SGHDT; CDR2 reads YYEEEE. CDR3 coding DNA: TGTGCCAGCAGCTTTGGGAAAGCCGGGACACATAGTTCGAATTCACCCCTCCACTTT. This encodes CASSFGKAGTHSSNSPLHF.

CDR3 residues: CASSSGQPSSYNEQFF. The DNA for the CDR3 is TGTGCCAGCAGCTCGGGACAACCCAGCTCCTACAATGAGCAGTTCTTC. This chain links TRBV9 with TRBJ2-1, with D possibly being TRBD1 (6 bases). The CDR3 has 16 amino acids. V lost 4 bases and J 0 bases, leaving 14 bases between the germline ends. Germline CDR1 SGDLS, CDR2 YYNGEE.

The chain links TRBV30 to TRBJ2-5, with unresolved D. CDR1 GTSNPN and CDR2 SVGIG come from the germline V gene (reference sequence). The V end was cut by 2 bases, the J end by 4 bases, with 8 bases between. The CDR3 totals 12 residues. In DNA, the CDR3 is TGTGCCTGGAGTTTAATCTCAGAGACCCAGTACTTC. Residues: CAWSLISETQYF.

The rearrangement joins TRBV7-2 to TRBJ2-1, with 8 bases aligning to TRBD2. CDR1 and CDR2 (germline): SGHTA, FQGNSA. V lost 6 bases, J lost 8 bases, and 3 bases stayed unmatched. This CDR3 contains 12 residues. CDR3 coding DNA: TGTGCCAGCAGGTCAGCGGGGGATGAGCAGTTCTTC. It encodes CASRSAGDEQFF.

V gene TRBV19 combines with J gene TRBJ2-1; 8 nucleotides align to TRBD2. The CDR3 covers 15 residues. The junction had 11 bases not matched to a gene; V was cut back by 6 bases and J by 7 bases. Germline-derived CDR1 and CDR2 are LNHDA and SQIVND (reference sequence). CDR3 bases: TGTGCCAGTAGCCGGACCGGGACTAGGGGTAATGAGCAGTTCTTC. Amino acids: CASSRTGTRGNEQFF.

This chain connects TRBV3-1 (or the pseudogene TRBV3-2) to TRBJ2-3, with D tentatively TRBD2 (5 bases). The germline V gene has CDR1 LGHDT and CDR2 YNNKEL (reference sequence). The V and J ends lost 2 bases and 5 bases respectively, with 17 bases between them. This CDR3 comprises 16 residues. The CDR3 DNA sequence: TGTGCCAGCAGCCAAAGACCCGGGCCGGCGGGAGATACGCAGTATTTT. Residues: CASSQRPGPAGDTQYF.

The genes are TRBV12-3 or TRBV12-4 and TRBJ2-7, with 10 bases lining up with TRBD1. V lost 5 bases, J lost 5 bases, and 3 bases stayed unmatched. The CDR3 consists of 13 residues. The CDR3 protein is CASSPGTGDEQYF. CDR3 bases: TGTGCCAGCAGTCCCGGGACAGGGGACGAGCAGTACTTC.

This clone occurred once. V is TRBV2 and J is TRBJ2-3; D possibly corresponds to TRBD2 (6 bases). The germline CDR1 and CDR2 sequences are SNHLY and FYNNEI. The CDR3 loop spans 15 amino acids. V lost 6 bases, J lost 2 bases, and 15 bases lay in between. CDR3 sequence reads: CASSPRLENTDTQYF. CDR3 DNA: TGTGCCAGCAGCCCCAGACTAGAGAACACAGATACGCAGTATTTT.

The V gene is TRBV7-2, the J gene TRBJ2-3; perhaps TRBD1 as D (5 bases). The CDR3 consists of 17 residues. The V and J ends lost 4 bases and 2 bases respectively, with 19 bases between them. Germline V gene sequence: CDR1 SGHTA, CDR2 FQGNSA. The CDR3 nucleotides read TGTGCCAGCAGCTGGGGCAGGCGCACGAAATACACAGATACGCAGTATTTT. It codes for CASSWGRRTKYTDTQYF.

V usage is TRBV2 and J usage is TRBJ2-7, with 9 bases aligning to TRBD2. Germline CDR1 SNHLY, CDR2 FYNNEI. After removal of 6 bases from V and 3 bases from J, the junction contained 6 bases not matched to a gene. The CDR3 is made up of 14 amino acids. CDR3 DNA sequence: TGTGCCAGCAGCGTTCGTAGCGGGGGCTACGAGCAGTACTTC. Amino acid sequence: CASSVRSGGYEQYF.